A single sample is the source of the 14 T cell receptor beta chains below, sequenced in a study of siplizumab effects on memory and regulatory T cells. Produced via immunoSEQ multiplex PCR; TCRdb's table is partial and in-frame only. The profile shows tens of thousands of clones, approximately 88% of them singletons. Source material: Tregs sorted from blood. Source of these receptors: a human donor in good health.

The chain links TRBV4-2 to TRBJ2-1; D remains unclear. CDR1 is LGHNA and CDR2 is YNFKEQ in the germline V gene. Trimming removed 4 bases at V and 5 bases at J, with 12 bases between. The CDR3 is made up of 14 amino acids. CDR3 residues: CASSPSDGNNEQFF. For the CDR3, the DNA is TGTGCCAGCAGCCCATCGGACGGAAACAATGAGCAGTTCTTC.

The chain carries TRBV9 and TRBJ2-1; 10 nucleotides align to TRBD1. CDR3 length: 17 residues. Germline V gene lookup returns CDR1 SGDLS and CDR2 YYNGEE. With V trimmed by 0 bases and J by 4 bases, 7 bases remained unmatched. CDR3 in DNA: TGTGCCAGCAGCGTAGCCCCGGACAGGGGGGGATACAATGAGCAGTTCTTC. Protein product: CASSVAPDRGGYNEQFF.

This chain uses TRBV7-2 with TRBJ1-2; D gene unclear. CDR1 SGHTA and CDR2 FQGNSA come from the germline V gene. Trimming stripped 1 base from V and 0 bases from J, with 6 bases between. The CDR3 spans 14 residues. Here the CDR3 reads CASSLGGANYGYTF. The CDR3 DNA is TGTGCCAGCAGCTTAGGGGGAGCTAACTATGGCTACACCTTC.

V usage is TRBV28 and J usage is TRBJ1-2; 7 nucleotides match TRBD1. V trimming: 3 bases; J trimming: 5 bases; junction bases outside the gene matches: 6. Germline V gene sequence: CDR1 MDHEN, CDR2 SYDVKM. This CDR3 region has 14 residues. CDR3 residues: CASSFEGAEYGYTF. The CDR3 region has the DNA TGTGCCAGCAGTTTCGAGGGGGCAGAGTATGGCTACACCTTC.

The chain couples TRBV5-1 to TRBJ2-3, with D uncertain. The CDR3 runs 13 residues. CDR1 and CDR2 from the germline V gene are SGHRS and YFSETQ. Trimming removed 6 bases at V and 1 base at J, with 9 bases between. The CDR3 region has the DNA TGCGCCAGCACCCCGGGTGGCACAGATACGCAGTATTTT. The encoded protein is CASTPGGTDTQYF.

The chain carries TRBV10-3 and TRBJ1-1, with D unclear. Germline V CDR1 and CDR2: ENHRY, SYGVKD. Trimming took 2 bases from V and 4 from J, leaving 14 bases between them. The CDR3 totals 15 residues. CDR3 coding DNA: TGTGCCATCAGTGAGACGAGGACCTCCCTCACTGAAGCTTTCTTT. It is translated as CAISETRTSLTEAFF.

This chain connects TRBV4-2 to TRBJ1-4; the D is unclear. The CDR3 totals 14 residues. Trimming shortened V by 0 bases and J by 6 bases, and 8 bases separated the two germline ends. Germline V CDR1 and CDR2: LGHNA, YNFKEQ. Here the CDR3 reads CASSQDRADEKLFF. CDR3 DNA: TGTGCCAGCAGCCAAGATCGGGCCGATGAAAAACTGTTTTTT.

The CDR3 region has the DNA TGTGCCAGTAGTCTCCACTCGGGACAGGGGTATAACACTGAAGCTTTCTTT. Residues: CASSLHSGQGYNTEAFF. The chain has TRBV19 and TRBJ1-1; 10 nucleotides agree with TRBD1. The CDR3 is made up of 17 amino acids. The V gene's germline CDR1 is LNHDA and CDR2 SQIVND (reference sequence). V trimming: 5 bases; J trimming: 2 bases; junction bases outside the gene matches: 11.

V usage is TRBV10-2 and J usage is TRBJ2-1; 13 nucleotides line up with TRBD2. The V gene end was trimmed by 6 bases and the J gene end by 5 bases; junction bases not matched to a gene: 7. This CDR3 comprises 16 residues. Germline assignment: CDR1 WSHSY and CDR2 SAAADI. The CDR3 sequence: CASRYGTSGIHNEQFF. CDR3 DNA: TGCGCCAGCAGATATGGGACTAGCGGGATCCACAATGAGCAGTTCTTC.

J is TRBJ1-1 and V is TRBV5-1; 9 bases map to TRBD1. Germline CDR1 SGHRS, CDR2 YFSETQ. This CDR3 has 16 amino acids. V lost 3 bases and J lost 0; bases outside the gene matches: 6. The CDR3: CASSSTGGTMNTEAFF. CDR3 in DNA: TGCGCCAGCAGCTCGACAGGGGGGACAATGAACACTGAAGCTTTCTTT.

The chain joins TRBV9 to TRBJ1-6; D might be TRBD1 (6 bases). The germline V gene has CDR1 SGDLS and CDR2 YYNGEE. V lost 6 bases and J lost 7, with 17 bases in between. CDR3 length: 15 amino acids. The CDR3 here is CASTRGQGPNSPLHF. The DNA of the CDR3 is TGTGCCAGCACCAGAGGTCAGGGGCCGAATTCACCCCTCCACTTT.

V gene TRBV29-1 combines with J gene TRBJ2-4; 11 bases are a match to TRBD2. Trimming removed 6 bases from V and 0 bases from J; junction bases left unmatched: 10. This CDR3 region has 17 residues. The germline CDR1 and CDR2 sequences are SQVTM and ANQGSEA. This CDR3 is CSVGTSGRELAKNIQYF. DNA of the CDR3: TGCAGCGTGGGGACTAGCGGTCGAGAACTAGCCAAAAACATTCAGTACTTC.

The chain combines TRBV4-3 with TRBJ2-3; 7 positions agree with TRBD2. The J segment lost 5 bases and the V segment lost 4 bases, leaving 6 bases of the junction unmatched. The CDR3 runs 14 residues. Germline loops: CDR1 LGHNA, CDR2 YSLEER. The CDR3 nucleotides read TGCGCCAGCAGCCGTTCGGGGAGGGGAGATACGCAGTATTTT. It translates to CASSRSGRGDTQYF.

CDR3 protein: CASKLAGNSFDEQFF. The CDR3 nucleotides are TGTGCCAGTAAACTAGCGGGGAACTCGTTCGATGAGCAGTTCTTC. This chain joins TRBV19 and TRBJ2-1; 10 bases are shared with TRBD2. Trimming took 7 bases from V and 8 from J; bases not matched to a gene: 11. CDR1 and CDR2 (germline): LNHDA, SQIVND (reference sequence). This CDR3 contains 15 residues. The full variable domain, rest sourced from reference TRBV19 and TRBJ2-1, is DGGITQSPKYLFRKEGQNVTLSCEQNLNHDAMYWYRQDPGQGLRLIYYSQIVNDFQKGDIAEGYSVSREKKESFPLTVTSAQKNPTAFYLCASKLAGNSFDEQFFGPGTRLTVL.